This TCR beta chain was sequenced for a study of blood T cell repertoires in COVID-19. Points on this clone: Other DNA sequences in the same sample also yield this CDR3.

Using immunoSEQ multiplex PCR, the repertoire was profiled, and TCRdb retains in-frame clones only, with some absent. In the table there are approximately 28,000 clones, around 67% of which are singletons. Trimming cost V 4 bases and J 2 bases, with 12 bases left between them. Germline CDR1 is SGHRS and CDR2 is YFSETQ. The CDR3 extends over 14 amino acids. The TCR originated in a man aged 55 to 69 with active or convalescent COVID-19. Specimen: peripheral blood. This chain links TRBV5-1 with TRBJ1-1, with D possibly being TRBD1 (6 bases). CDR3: CASSPGTLNTEAFF. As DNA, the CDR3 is TGCGCCAGCAGCCCAGGGACACTTAACACTGAAGCTTTCTTT.